Each of the 13 T cell receptor beta chains below was sequenced from the same sample in a study of blood T cell repertoires in COVID-19. TCRdb's table, derived via immunoSEQ multiplex PCR, lists solely in-frame clones and lacks some. The data hold about 300,000 clones, with 90% observed a single time. What was sequenced was peripheral blood. The receptors derive from a woman under 40 with COVID-19, enrolled during active disease.

The genes are TRBV6-6 and TRBJ1-2, with no clear D. This CDR3 contains 13 residues. From germline, CDR1 is MNHNY and CDR2 SVGAGI (reference sequence). V gave up 7 bases and J gave up 4 bases, with 13 bases separating them. The CDR3 DNA reads TGTGCCAGCACCCGCGGGGTTTCCTATGGCTACACCTTC. This gives the protein CASTRGVSYGYTF.

The chain uses TRBV4-1 and TRBJ2-7; D remains ambiguous. The V and J ends lost 3 bases and 5 bases respectively, with 8 bases between them. The germline CDR1 and CDR2 sequences are MGHRA and YSYEKL. CDR3 length equals 12 residues. Here the CDR3 DNA reads TGCGCCAGCAGCCATCCCCGGGACGAGCAGTACTTC. Its protein product is CASSHPRDEQYF.

V usage is TRBV10-2 and J usage is TRBJ2-3; a weak D match, TRBD2 (5 bases). Germline CDR1 is WSHSY and CDR2 is SAAADI. The CDR3 has 14 amino acids. V lost 3 bases, J lost 5 bases, and 12 bases lay in between. The DNA for the CDR3 is TGCGCCAGCAGTGAAATAGTCGGAGGAGATACGCAGTATTTT. Amino acid sequence: CASSEIVGGDTQYF.

The chain combines TRBV30 with TRBJ2-5; the D is unclear. This CDR3 has 14 residues. Germline loops: CDR1 GTSNPN, CDR2 SVGIG (reference sequence). V lost 0 bases and J 5 bases, leaving 13 bases between the germline ends. The DNA for the CDR3 is TGTGCCTGGAGTGTAGGCCCCCCCGGGGAGACCCAGTACTTC. Protein product: CAWSVGPPGETQYF.

This chain connects TRBV5-4 to TRBJ1-1, with TRBD1 identical over 8 bases. J lost 5 bases, V lost 4 bases, and 4 bases had no gene match. The CDR3 sequence is 13 residues long. Germline values: CDR1 SGHNT, CDR2 YYREEE (reference sequence). CDR3 bases: TGTGCCAGCAGCGGACAGGGTTGGACTGAAGCTTTCTTT. Amino acid sequence: CASSGQGWTEAFF.

In its sample, this clone was seen once. This sequence joins TRBV7-9 and TRBJ1-2; D not certain. This CDR3 comprises 15 residues. V was clipped by 5 bases and J by 3 bases, with 16 bases between them. Germline CDR1 is SEHNR and CDR2 is FQNEAQ (reference sequence). In DNA, the CDR3 is TGTGCCAGCAGCCCCTTCGTCCTAACCGACTATGGCTACACCTTC. As protein: CASSPFVLTDYGYTF.

The chain combines TRBV18 with TRBJ1-5, with 7 bases matching TRBD1. The J segment lost 3 bases and the V segment lost 3 bases, leaving 2 bases of the junction unmatched. CDR3 length: 14 amino acids. Germline lookup yields CDR1 KGHSH and CDR2 LQKENI. The CDR3 DNA sequence: TGTGCCAGCTCACCGGACAGGATCAATCAGCCCCAGCATTTT. Its protein product is CASSPDRINQPQHF.

The J gene is TRBJ1-2, the V gene TRBV2; D ambiguous. The CDR3 length is 12 residues. The germline gives CDR1 SNHLY, CDR2 FYNNEI. The V end was cut by 5 bases, the J end by 6 bases, with 10 bases between. CDR3 bases: TGTGCCAGCAGTCGGGCGGGGAATGGCTACACCTTC. Amino acids: CASSRAGNGYTF. Full variable domain (remainder filled in from reference TRBV2 and TRBJ1-2): EPEVTQTPSHQVTQMGQEVILRCVPISNHLYFYWYRQILGQKVEFLVSFYNNEISEKSEIFDDQFSVERPDGSNFTLKIRSTKLEDSAMYFCASSRAGNGYTFGSGTRLTVV.

The CDR3 here is CASSQYGGGVNEKLFF. CDR3 sequence (DNA): TGCGCCAGCAGCCAATATGGAGGGGGGGTTAATGAAAAACTGTTTTTT. This chain uses TRBV4-3 with TRBJ1-4, with D possibly matching TRBD1 (6 bases). V lost 2 bases, J lost 4 bases, and 14 bases lay in between. This CDR3 region has 16 residues. Germline V lookup: CDR1 LGHNA, CDR2 YSLEER.

V is TRBV7-2 and J is TRBJ2-2, with 9 bases fitting TRBD1. V shed 4 bases, J shed 4 bases, and the junction held 1 base outside the gene matches. The CDR3 spans 14 residues. Germline V gives CDR1 SGHTA, CDR2 FQGNSA. The CDR3 sequence: CASSSTGGTGELFF. CDR3 bases: TGTGCCAGCAGCTCGACAGGGGGCACCGGGGAGCTGTTTTTT.

The chain joins TRBV12-5 to TRBJ1-1; 7 nucleotides align to TRBD1. This CDR3 contains 16 residues. Germline V gene sequence: CDR1 LGHNT, CDR2 FRNRAP. The V segment lost 1 base and the J segment 0 bases; nucleotides outside the gene matches: 5. This CDR3 is CASGLGAGGMNTEAFF. CDR3 coding DNA: TGTGCTAGTGGTTTGGGGGCAGGGGGGATGAACACTGAAGCTTTCTTT.

The V gene is TRBV4-3, the J gene TRBJ1-2; D perhaps matches TRBD1 (5 bases). The CDR3 has 13 residues. CDR1 is LGHNA, CDR2 YSLEER, per germline. Trimming took off 0 bases at V and 5 bases at J, with 7 bases between the two ends. CDR3 sequence (DNA): TGCGCCAGCAGCCAAGAGACAGCTTATGGCTACACCTTC. Amino acid sequence: CASSQETAYGYTF.

This rearrangement joins TRBV27 to TRBJ1-4, with TRBD1 identical over 7 bases. Germline CDR1 reads MNHEY; CDR2 reads SMNVEV (reference sequence). The trim removed 4 bases at V and 6 bases at J, leaving 5 bases unmatched. The CDR3 is made up of 14 amino acids. The CDR3 DNA reads TGTGCCAGCAGTTGGAGGGGGCCGGATGAAAAACTGTTTTTT. Its translation: CASSWRGPDEKLFF.